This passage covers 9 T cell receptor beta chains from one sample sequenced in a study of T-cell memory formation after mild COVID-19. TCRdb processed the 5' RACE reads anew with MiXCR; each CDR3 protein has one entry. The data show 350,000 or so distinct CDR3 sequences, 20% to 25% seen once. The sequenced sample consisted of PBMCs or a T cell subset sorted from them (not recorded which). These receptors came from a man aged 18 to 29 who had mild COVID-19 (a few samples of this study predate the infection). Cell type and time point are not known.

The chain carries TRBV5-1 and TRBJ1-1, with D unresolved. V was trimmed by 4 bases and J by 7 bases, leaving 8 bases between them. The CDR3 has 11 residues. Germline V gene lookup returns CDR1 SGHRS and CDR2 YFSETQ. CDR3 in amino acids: CASSQGREAFF. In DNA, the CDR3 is TGCGCCAGCAGCCAAGGTCGTGAAGCTTTCTTT.

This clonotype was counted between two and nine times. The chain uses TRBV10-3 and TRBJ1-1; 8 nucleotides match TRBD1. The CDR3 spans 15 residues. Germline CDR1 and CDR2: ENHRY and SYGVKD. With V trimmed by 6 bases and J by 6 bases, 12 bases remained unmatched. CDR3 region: CAIRDRDGLGPEAFF. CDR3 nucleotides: TGTGCCATCAGGGACAGGGACGGTCTGGGCCCTGAAGCTTTCTTT.

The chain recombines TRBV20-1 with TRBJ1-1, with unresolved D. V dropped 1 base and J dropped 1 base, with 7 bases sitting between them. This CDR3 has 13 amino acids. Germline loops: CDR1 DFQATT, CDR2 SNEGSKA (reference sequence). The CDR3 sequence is CSARVQENTEAFF. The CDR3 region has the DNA TGCAGTGCTAGAGTACAAGAGAACACTGAAGCTTTCTTT.

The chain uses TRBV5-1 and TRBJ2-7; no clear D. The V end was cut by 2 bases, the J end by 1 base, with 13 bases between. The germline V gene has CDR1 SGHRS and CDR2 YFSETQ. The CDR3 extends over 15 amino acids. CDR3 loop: CASSLSGIRSYEQYF. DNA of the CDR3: TGCGCCAGCAGCTTATCGGGCATCCGTTCCTACGAGCAGTACTTC.

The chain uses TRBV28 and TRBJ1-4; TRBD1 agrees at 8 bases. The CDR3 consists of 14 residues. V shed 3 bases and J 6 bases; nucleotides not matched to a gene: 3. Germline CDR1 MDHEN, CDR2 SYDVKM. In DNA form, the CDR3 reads TGTGCCAGCAGTTTGGGACAGGCCCATGAAAAACTGTTTTTT. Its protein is CASSLGQAHEKLFF.

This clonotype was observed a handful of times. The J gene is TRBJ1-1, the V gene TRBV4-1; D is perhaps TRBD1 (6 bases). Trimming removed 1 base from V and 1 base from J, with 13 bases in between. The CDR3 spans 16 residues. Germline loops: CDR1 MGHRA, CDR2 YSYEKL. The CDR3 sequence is CASSQAAGTRNTEAFF. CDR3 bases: TGCGCCAGCAGCCAAGCCGCCGGGACAAGGAACACTGAAGCTTTCTTT.

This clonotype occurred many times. The CDR3 here is CASSLVSSGNTIYF. The CDR3 DNA reads as TGCGCCAGCAGCTTGGTTAGCTCTGGAAACACCATATATTTT. This rearrangement joins TRBV5-1 to TRBJ1-3; no firm D call. V was cut by 0 bases and J by 0 bases, with 4 bases left in between. Germline CDR1 is SGHRS and CDR2 is YFSETQ. CDR3 length equals 14 residues.

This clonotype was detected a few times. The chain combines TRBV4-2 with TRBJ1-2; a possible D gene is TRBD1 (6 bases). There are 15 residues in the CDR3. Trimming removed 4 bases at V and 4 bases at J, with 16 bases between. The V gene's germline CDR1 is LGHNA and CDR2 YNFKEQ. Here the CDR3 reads CASSRLGGPLYGYTF. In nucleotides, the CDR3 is TGTGCCAGCAGCCGCCTCGGGGGCCCTCTCTATGGCTACACCTTC.

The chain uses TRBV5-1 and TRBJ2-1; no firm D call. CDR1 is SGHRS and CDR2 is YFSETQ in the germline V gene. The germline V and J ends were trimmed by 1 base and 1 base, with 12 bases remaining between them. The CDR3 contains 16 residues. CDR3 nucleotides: TGCGCCAGCAGCTTGTACGGTTTAGGGTCCTACAATGAGCAGTTCTTC. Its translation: CASSLYGLGSYNEQFF.